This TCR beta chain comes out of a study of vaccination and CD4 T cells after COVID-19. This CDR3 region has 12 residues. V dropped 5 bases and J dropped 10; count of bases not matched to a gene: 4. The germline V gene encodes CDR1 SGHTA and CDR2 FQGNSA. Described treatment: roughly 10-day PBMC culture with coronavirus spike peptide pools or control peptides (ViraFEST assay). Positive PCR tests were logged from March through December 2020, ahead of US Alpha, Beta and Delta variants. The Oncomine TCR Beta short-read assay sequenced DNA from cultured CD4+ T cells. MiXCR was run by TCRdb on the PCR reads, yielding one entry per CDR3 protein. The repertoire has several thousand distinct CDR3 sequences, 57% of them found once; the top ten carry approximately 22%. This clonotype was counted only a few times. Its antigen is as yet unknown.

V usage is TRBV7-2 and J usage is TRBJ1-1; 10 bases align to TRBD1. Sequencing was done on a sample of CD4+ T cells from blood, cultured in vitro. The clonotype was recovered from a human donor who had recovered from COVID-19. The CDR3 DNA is TGTGCCAGCAGCCCGAGGACAGGGGGAGCTTTCTTT. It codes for CASSPRTGGAFF.